A selection of T cell receptor beta chains follows, all from one sample in a study of identical twins. MiXCR, run by TCRdb on the 5' RACE reads, gives a single entry per CDR3 protein. The data show roughly 750,000 distinct CDR3 sequences, with 21% seen just once and around 4.5% held by the top ten. These sequences were also reported in another study, on T cells expressing NK-cell markers.

Sequenced: PBMCs. The origin of the receptors is a woman in her late teens or twenties in good health. CDR3s include the opening cysteine and the closing phenylalanine or tryptophan.

V,J,CDR3
TRBV29-1,TRBJ2-5,CSVIPVQETRYF
TRBV9,TRBJ2-7,CASSVERFGEQYF
TRBV9,TRBJ2-7,CASSATAGDRDSYYEQYF
TRBV3-1,TRBJ2-3,CASSQGGWRHDTQYF
TRBV6-2/TRBV6-3,TRBJ2-2,CASSYRPARTGELFF
TRBV5-6,TRBJ2-7,CASSLFGGRSLDEQYF
TRBV6-1,TRBJ2-1,CASSKSRDRSSYNEQFF
TRBV11-2,TRBJ2-1,CASSPGAEGTEQFF
TRBV20-1,TRBJ2-5,CSARAGSSQLGETQYF
TRBV20-1,TRBJ2-7,CSAADDRLYEQYF
TRBV12-3/TRBV12-4,TRBJ2-2,CASSLSPAGNTGELFF
TRBV7-2,TRBJ2-2,CASRMATGELFF
TRBV4-3,TRBJ2-7,CASSARIAFEFSYEQYF
TRBV12-3/TRBV12-4,TRBJ2-7,CASSSTRQGGSFEQYF
TRBV5-1,TRBJ2-2,CASSAGTVGTGELFF
TRBV5-6,TRBJ2-2,CASHQVPGNTGELFF
TRBV5-4,TRBJ2-1,CASSQARGRDGEQFF
TRBV11-2,TRBJ2-3,CASSLLAGMTDTQYF
TRBV20-1,TRBJ2-7,CSAIDRIDEQYF
TRBV5-4,TRBJ2-5,CASSASGVSETQYF
TRBV10-3,TRBJ2-7,CAISEARGSYYEQYF
TRBV12-5,TRBJ2-7,CASGLRAAYEQYF
TRBV12-3/TRBV12-4,TRBJ1-3,CASSFGFYRNTIYF
TRBV27,TRBJ2-6,CASSSTASGANVLTF
TRBV25-1,TRBJ2-2,CASSESLGQHTGELFF
TRBV12-3/TRBV12-4,TRBJ1-2,CASSIGAGDGYTF
TRBV27,TRBJ2-5,CASSLSGNQETQYF
TRBV12-3/TRBV12-4,TRBJ1-5,CASTAAGTDGPQHF
TRBV20-1,TRBJ2-1,CSARDHNEQFF
TRBV20-1,TRBJ1-1,CSALLGTEAFF
TRBV5-6,TRBJ2-4,CASSLAGAEVQYF
TRBV20-1,TRBJ1-4,CSARVGLKEKLFF
TRBV10-3,TRBJ2-6,CAIRAGSGANVLTF
TRBV6-2/TRBV6-3,TRBJ2-3,CASSLEEGVTQYF
TRBV6-6,TRBJ1-2,CASSSDGYTF
TRBV12-3/TRBV12-4,TRBJ2-4,CASSFGAAKNIQYF
TRBV5-4,TRBJ1-1,CASSLGGAANTEAFF
TRBV20-1,TRBJ2-3,CSALGSIGSWGRRTDTQYF
TRBV12-3/TRBV12-4,TRBJ2-1,CASSPIDRYNEQFF
TRBV29-1,TRBJ1-1,CSLGDMNTEAFF
TRBV29-1,TRBJ1-2,CSVDRVDNYGYTF
TRBV5-1,TRBJ2-7,CASSLRGGNEQYF
TRBV20-1,TRBJ2-3,CSALALGTQYF
TRBV20-1,TRBJ2-2,CSADTNTGELFF
TRBV12-3/TRBV12-4,TRBJ2-3,CASSPGTSRTDTQYF
TRBV6-1,TRBJ2-7,CASSEVGVSHEQYF
TRBV9,TRBJ2-3,CASSVELNTGGKDTQYF
TRBV20-1,TRBJ2-2,CSATGLPYTGELFF